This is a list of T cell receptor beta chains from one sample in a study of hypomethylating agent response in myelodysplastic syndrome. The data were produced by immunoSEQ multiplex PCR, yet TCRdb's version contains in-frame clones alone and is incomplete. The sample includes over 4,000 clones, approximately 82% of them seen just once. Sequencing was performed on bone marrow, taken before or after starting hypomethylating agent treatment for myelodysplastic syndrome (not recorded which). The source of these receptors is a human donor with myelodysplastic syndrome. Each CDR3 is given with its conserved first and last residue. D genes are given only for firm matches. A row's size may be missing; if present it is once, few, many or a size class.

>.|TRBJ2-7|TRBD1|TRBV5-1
CASSLDTEDRVVYYEQYF
TGCGCCAGCAGCTTGGATACTGAAGACAGGGTAGTTTACTACGAGCAGTACTTC
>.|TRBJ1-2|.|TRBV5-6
CASSLGQTFNYGYTF
TGTGCCAGCAGCTTGGGACAGACCTTTAACTATGGCTACACCTTC
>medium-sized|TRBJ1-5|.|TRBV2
CASRGEWNQPQHF
TGTGCCAGCCGAGGGGAGTGGAATCAGCCCCAGCATTTT
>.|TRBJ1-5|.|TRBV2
CASSWGGGQPQHF
TGTGCCAGCAGTTGGGGAGGGGGTCAGCCCCAGCATTTT
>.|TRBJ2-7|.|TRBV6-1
CASSDSGHEQYF
TGTGCCAGCAGTGATAGTGGCCACGAGCAGTACTTC
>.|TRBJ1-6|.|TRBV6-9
CASSYLGDSPLHF
TGTGCCAGCAGTTACTTGGGAGATTCACCCCTCCACTTT
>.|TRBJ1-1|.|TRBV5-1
CASSSFSMNTEAFF
TGCGCCAGCAGCTCATTCAGCATGAACACTGAAGCTTTCTTT
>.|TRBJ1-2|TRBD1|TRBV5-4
CASSGRTGDYGYTF
TGTGCCAGCAGCGGCCGGACAGGGGACTATGGCTACACCTTC
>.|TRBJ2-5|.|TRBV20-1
CSASGEETQYF
TGCAGTGCTAGCGGGGAAGAGACCCAGTACTTC
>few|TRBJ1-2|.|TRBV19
CASSISVNYGYTF
TGTGCCAGTAGTATATCCGTGAACTATGGCTACACCTTC
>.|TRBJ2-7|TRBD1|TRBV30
CAWTGQGAVKYF
TGTGCCTGGACGGGACAGGGGGCTGTGAAGTACTTC
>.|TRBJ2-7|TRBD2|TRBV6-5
CASSRLAGEIYEQYF
TGTGCCAGCAGCCGACTAGCGGGGGAGATCTACGAGCAGTACTTC
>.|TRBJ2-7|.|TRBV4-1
CASSQVFGERYEQYF
TGCGCCAGCAGCCAAGTTTTCGGGGAGCGCTACGAGCAGTACTTC
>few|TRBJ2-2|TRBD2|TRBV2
CASSLLAAGELFF
TGTGCCAGCAGTCTGCTAGCGGCCGGGGAGCTGTTTTTT
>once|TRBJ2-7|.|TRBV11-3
CASSDGAGPSYEQYF
TGTGCCAGCAGTGACGGTGCGGGGCCCTCCTACGAGCAGTACTTC
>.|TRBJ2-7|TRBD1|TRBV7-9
CASSSWDSYEQYF
TGTGCCAGCAGCTCCTGGGACAGCTACGAGCAGTACTTC
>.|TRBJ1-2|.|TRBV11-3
CASSRDPTSYGYTF
TGTGCCAGCAGCCGGGACCCAACCAGCTATGGCTACACCTTC
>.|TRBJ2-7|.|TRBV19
CASSREGTGAYEQYF
TGTGCCAGTAGTAGGGAGGGGACAGGCGCCTACGAGCAGTACTTC
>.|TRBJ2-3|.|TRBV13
CASSSLGGSTDTQYF
TGTGCCAGCAGTTCTTTGGGGGGAAGCACAGATACGCAGTATTTT
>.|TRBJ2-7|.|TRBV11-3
CASSLERTDSSYEQYF
TGTGCCAGCAGCTTAGAGCGGACAGATAGCTCCTACGAGCAGTACTTC
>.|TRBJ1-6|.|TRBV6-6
CASSSLAGSPLHF
TGTGCCAGCAGCTCCCTCGCCGGGTCACCCCTCCACTTT
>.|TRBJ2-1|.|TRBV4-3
CASSQDRAVTNEQFF
TGCGCCAGCAGCCAAGATCGGGCGGTGACCAATGAGCAGTTCTTC
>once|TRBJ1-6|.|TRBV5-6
CASSLGAQRPLHF
TGTGCCAGCTCCCTGGGGGCCCAACGACCCCTCCACTTT
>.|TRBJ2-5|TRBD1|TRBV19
CASRKNRGQETQYF
TGTGCCAGTAGGAAAAACAGGGGCCAAGAGACCCAGTACTTC